Presented here are 20 T cell receptor beta chains from one specimen sequenced in a study of T cells after somatic rescue of genetic block. Sequenced by immunoSEQ multiplex PCR; TCRdb stores in-frame clones only, minus some. The table shows under 150,000 clones, with about 89% occurring only once. Material: peripheral blood mononuclear cells (PBMCs). These receptors originate from a young woman.

The rearrangement joins TRBV21-1 to TRBJ1-5. TRBV21-1 is marked as a pseudogene. This CDR3 spans 20 amino acids. Here the CDR3 reads CASSKASRQPHNNSNQPQHF. The CDR3 DNA reads TGTGCCAGCAGCAAAGCTTCTAGGCAGCCCCATAATAATAGCAATCAGCCCCAGCATTTT.

This clone has more than one count but fewer than ten. This chain connects TRBV19 to TRBJ1-5; possibly TRBD1 for D (6 bases). With 6 bases removed from V and 6 bases from J, the gap between germline ends came to 12 bases. The V gene's germline CDR1 is LNHDA and CDR2 SQIVND (reference sequence). This CDR3 region has 13 residues. The CDR3 region is CASRPTGSQPQHF. CDR3 DNA sequence: TGTGCCAGTAGGCCTACAGGGTCTCAGCCCCAGCATTTT.

This chain uses TRBV27 with TRBJ1-4, with TRBD1 matching over 7 bases. The CDR3 runs 15 residues. After removal of 7 bases from V and 8 bases from J, the junction contained 13 bases not matched to a gene. Per germline, CDR1 MNHEY and CDR2 SMNVEV (reference sequence). The CDR3 nucleotides are TGTGCCAGCACAGCTTGGGGACAGATAGGGGAAAAACTGTTTTTT. It encodes CASTAWGQIGEKLFF.

This sequence joins TRBV6-5 and TRBJ1-1, with D hard to call. V dropped 6 bases and J dropped 0 bases, with 14 bases sitting between them. The CDR3 extends over 15 amino acids. The germline V gene has CDR1 MNHEY and CDR2 SVGAGI. CDR3 coding DNA: TGTGCCAGCAGCCCAGGATTTAATATGAACACTGAAGCTTTCTTT. This encodes CASSPGFNMNTEAFF.

This clone was counted only a few times. Germline is not matched at one junction end, which may reflect a read error. CDR3 protein: CACRGGLGDGYTF. In DNA, the CDR3 is TGTGCCTGCAGGGGAGGATTAGGGGATGGCTACACCTTC. The chain is built from TRBV7-2 and TRBJ1-2, with a weak D call TRBD1 (6 bases). There are 13 residues in the CDR3. Germline V gives CDR1 SGHTA, CDR2 FQGNSA. The full variable domain, completed using reference TRBV7-2 and TRBJ1-2, is GAGVSQSPSNKVTEKGKDVELRCDPISGHTALYWYRQSLGQGLEFLIYFQGNSAPDKSGLPSDRFSAERTGGSVSTLTIQRTQQEDSAVYLCACRGGLGDGYTFGSGTRLTVV.

The table lists this clone with a count of one. The rearrangement links TRBV27 to TRBJ1-2; maybe TRBD1 (6 bases). There are 16 residues in the CDR3. The V end lost 5 bases, the J end lost 6 bases, and 22 bases lay between the germline ends. CDR1 is MNHEY and CDR2 is SMNVEV in the germline V gene (reference sequence). CDR3: CASSPTGALSTNGYTF. CDR3 DNA: TGTGCCAGCAGTCCTACGGGGGCCCTGAGTACTAATGGCTACACCTTC.

The V call is TRBV6-1, the J call TRBJ2-7; weak D call: TRBD1 (5 bases). The CDR3 sequence is 12 residues long. Germline CDR1 reads MNHNS; CDR2 reads SASEGT. Trimming shortened V by 7 bases and J by 5 bases, and 12 bases separated the two germline ends. The CDR3 here is CASTRVFDEQYF. The CDR3 bases are TGTGCCAGCACCAGGGTATTCGACGAGCAGTACTTC.

The genes are TRBV5-1 and TRBJ2-5; 10 bases agree with TRBD2. Unmatched junction bases numbered 13, after V lost 7 bases and J lost 4 bases. Germline V CDR1 and CDR2: SGHRS, YFSETQ. This CDR3 has 16 residues. Here the CDR3 reads CASSSRASGGGETQYF. The CDR3 region has the DNA TGCGCCAGCTCGTCAAGGGCTAGCGGGGGTGGAGAGACCCAGTACTTC.

The rearrangement uses TRBV5-4 and TRBJ2-3; D gene ambiguous. This CDR3 is built from 15 residues. Germline values: CDR1 SGHNT, CDR2 YYREEE (reference sequence). V shed 0 bases and J shed 0 bases, with 8 bases lying between them. The CDR3, as DNA: TGTGCCAGCAGCTTGGCGCAGCACAGCACAGATACGCAGTATTTT. Protein product: CASSLAQHSTDTQYF.

This clone has just one count. Different DNA sequences within this sample yield the same CDR3. The chain couples TRBV6-5 to TRBJ1-1; D is unresolved. This CDR3 is 15 amino acids long. The germline V and J ends were trimmed by 0 bases and 0 bases, with 8 bases remaining between them. Germline values: CDR1 MNHEY, CDR2 SVGAGI. The CDR3 region is CASSYSRTVNTEAFF. DNA of the CDR3: TGTGCCAGCAGTTACTCGCGAACGGTGAACACTGAAGCTTTCTTT.

The chain employs TRBV19 and TRBJ1-5; possible D gene TRBD1, 6 bases. Trimming took 2 bases from V and 5 from J, leaving 13 bases between them. Germline V gene sequence: CDR1 LNHDA, CDR2 SQIVND (reference sequence). The CDR3 runs to 15 residues. The CDR3, as DNA: TGTGCCAGTAGTATAAACAGGGAAAGGGATCAGCCCCAGCATTTT. It codes for CASSINRERDQPQHF.

The sample holds one count of this clone. V and J are TRBV2 and TRBJ2-3; weak D call: TRBD2 (6 bases). The length of the CDR3 is 17 residues. Trimming pared 7 bases from V and 2 bases from J, leaving 22 bases between. Germline assignment: CDR1 SNHLY and CDR2 FYNNEI. The CDR3 sequence is CASIPRLRAGNTDTQYF. The CDR3 DNA follows: TGTGCCAGCATCCCCCGTCTAAGGGCGGGGAACACAGATACGCAGTATTTT.

The chain combines TRBV5-1 with TRBJ2-3; 11 bases line up with TRBD2. CDR1 SGHRS and CDR2 YFSETQ come from the germline V gene. CDR3 length: 16 amino acids. The V segment lost 5 bases and the J segment 7 bases; nucleotides outside the gene matches: 12. CDR3 amino acids: CASSRYSGGAENTQYF. The CDR3 DNA is TGCGCCAGCAGTAGGTATAGCGGGGGGGCCGAGAATACGCAGTATTTT.

The chain uses TRBV27 and TRBJ1-6, with D possibly matching TRBD1 (6 bases). V was trimmed by 6 bases and J by 7 bases, leaving 13 bases between them. CDR3 length equals 14 residues. CDR1 MNHEY and CDR2 SMNVEV come from the germline V gene (reference sequence). The CDR3 DNA follows: TGTGCCAGCAGGCTAGGGGGGCGGAATTCACCCCTCCACTTT. Encoded protein: CASRLGGRNSPLHF.

The V call is TRBV25-1, the J call TRBJ1-3; no clear D. The CDR3 has 15 amino acids. CDR1 MGHDK and CDR2 SYGVNS come from the germline V gene. The ends were cut back, 1 base at V and 8 bases at J, with 15 bases in the middle. The CDR3 DNA reads TGTGCCAGCAGTGAATTGGTAGGCAAGGGAGACACCATATATTTT. It codes for CASSELVGKGDTIYF. Variable domain in full (rest from reference TRBV25-1 and TRBJ1-3): EADIYQTPRYLVIGTGKKITLECSQTMGHDKMYWYQQDPGMELHLIHYSYGVNSTEKGDLSSESTVSRIRTEHFPLTLESARPSHTSQYLCASSELVGKGDTIYFGEGSWLTVV.

The V call is TRBV2, the J call TRBJ2-2; D is perhaps TRBD2 (6 bases). Germline V CDR1 and CDR2: SNHLY, FYNNEI. Trimming shortened V by 8 bases and J by 4 bases, and 14 bases separated the two germline ends. The CDR3 totals 14 residues. CDR3 region: CASSGTALTGELFF. CDR3 nucleotides: TGTGCCAGCTCCGGGACTGCCCTCACCGGGGAGCTGTTTTTT.

This rearrangement joins TRBV9 to TRBJ2-1, with D tentatively TRBD2 (6 bases). There are 14 residues in the CDR3. Germline assignment: CDR1 SGDLS and CDR2 YYNGEE. Trimming took 3 bases from V and 10 from J, leaving 17 bases between them. In DNA form, the CDR3 reads TGTGCCAGCAGCGCGGGGACTGGGGCCAGGGAGCAGTTCTTC. Its translation: CASSAGTGAREQFF.

The chain combines TRBV13 with TRBJ2-5; D is unresolved. V was shortened by 5 bases and J by 1 base, with 5 bases between the two germline ends. CDR3 length equals 12 residues. Per the germline V gene, CDR1 is PRHDT and CDR2 is FYEKMQ (reference sequence). The CDR3 reads CASSLGQETQYF. The CDR3 nucleotides are TGTGCCAGCAGCCTCGGCCAAGAGACCCAGTACTTC.

The sample holds a few counts of this clone. CDR3 nucleotide sequence: TGTGCCAGCAGCTTGGCGGGGACAGGGAGTTCCGAGCAGTACTTC. Its protein is CASSLAGTGSSEQYF. The chain employs TRBV5-8 and TRBJ2-7; 9 bases line up with TRBD1. The V gene's germline CDR1 is SGHTS and CDR2 YDEGEE. The CDR3 covers 15 residues. V lost 0 bases, J lost 6 bases, and 7 bases stayed unmatched.

This rearrangement joins TRBV18 to TRBJ1-3; a weak D match, TRBD1 (6 bases). Germline V gene lookup returns CDR1 KGHSH and CDR2 LQKENI. The CDR3 totals 16 residues. Trimming left V 2 bases short and J 0 bases short, with 11 bases between. The CDR3 DNA reads TGTGCCAGCTCACCATTACAGGGAAACTCTGGAAACACCATATATTTT. Translation gives CASSPLQGNSGNTIYF.